This T cell receptor beta chain appears in the sequencing data of a study of T cells of healthy individuals (dated by TCRdb to 2016 to 2018). Counted from cysteine to phenylalanine, this CDR3 has 14 amino acids. Only the CDR3 DNA stays, 42 bases, in frame from base 1. V is clipped by 9 bases and J by 4 bases, and the sequence between their germline boundaries is 18 bases long. CDR1 and CDR2 (MDHEN, SYDVKM) derive from the germline V gene. The library was produced with 5' RACE. Sequencing used an Illumina MiSeq. Through fastp at Q25 and MiXCR, TCRdb rebuilt clones from the public reads, retaining in-frame beta chains. Every distinct CDR3 protein forms one entry, paired with its most common genes and DNA. The sample yields tens of thousands of distinct CDR3 sequences; roughly 17% were counted once. The top ten clonotypes cover approximately 4.8% of the sample. A note on this clonotype: Its antigen is still unknown. Base qualities are not at hand, and no much larger clone is one base apart.

The receptor comes from a human donor in good health. This receptor chain uses TRBV28 and TRBJ1-2, with a tentative D gene TRBD1 over 6 matching bases. The CDR3 region has the sequence CASLTGSEAYGYTF. The DNA sequence is TGTGCCAGTCTCACAGGGTCAGAGGCCTATGGCTACACCTTC.